Given below is one TCR beta chain in context. Germline V gene lookup returns CDR1 MNHEY and CDR2 SMNVEV (reference sequence). J lost 0 bases, V lost 4 bases, and 3 bases had no gene match. The CDR3 totals 15 residues. The sample comes from a study of T cell responses to AZD1222 COVID-19 vaccine. Method: immunoSEQ multiplex PCR; TCRdb's copy keeps in-frame clones and lacks some. The sample yields 180,000 or so clones, 90% to 95% seen once. The rearrangement joins TRBV27 to TRBJ2-1, with 7 bases lining up with TRBD2. This TCR came from an adult in good health. Sequencing used peripheral blood, obtained on day 0 of AZD1222 vaccination. The CDR3 sequence is CASSYSGGSYNEQFF. In DNA form, the CDR3 reads TGTGCCAGCAGTTACTCGGGAGGCTCCTACAATGAGCAGTTCTTC.